This T cell receptor beta chain came from a study of blood T cells in healthy people across ages (dated by TCRdb to between 2015 and 2016). With regard to the full study: In model experiments, roughly one uniquely barcoded TCR beta cDNA molecule per two T cells was captured by template switching. Age-related changes in TCR beta repertoire diversity were measured in the study by deep sequencing normalized with unique cDNA molecular identifiers. The donors were divided into four age groups: young (average around 16 years), middle-aged (about 39), aged (roughly 60) and long-lived (roughly 88). To avoid experimental bias, donors of different ages were randomly spread across the sequencing lanes. Two additional independent replicas of 1 million unique cDNA reads from the same blood draw were analyzed for two donors (one aged 18 to 29 and one aged 80 or older). Broad study findings and their caveats: Total diversity estimates from one million sequenced T cells were considered lower bounds and underestimates. Conclusive comparison of naive and antigen-experienced compartments was prevented by the profiling of bulk unsorted PBMCs. Observed TCR beta diversity per million T cells fell roughly linearly with age, and a significant reduction was already apparent by age approximately 41. Because donor CMV infection status was unknown, age-related changes in expanded clonotypes were potentially confounded. Compared with the aged group, the long-lived group had more naive CD4+ T cells, fewer expanded clones and increased TCR diversity, a pattern suggesting age selection. A strong correlation was found between observed TCR beta diversity and the percentage of naive T cells measured by flow cytometry.

Donors were 35 to 40 systemically healthy Caucasian individuals from Russia aged roughly 6 to 95 years. Ten milliliters of peripheral blood were collected from each donor into EDTA-treated Vacutainer tubes. Ficoll-Paque density-gradient centrifugation was used to isolate PBMCs, with at least 7 million per sample. Trizol reagent was used to extract total RNA from PBMCs, with at least 5 micrograms per sample. For every donor, flow cytometry on a PBMC aliquot measured the percentage of naive CD45RAhigh/CD27high T cells. The library was made by 5' RACE. TCRdb names Illumina HiSeq 2500 as the instrument used. A second roughly 6 to 12 cycle PCR used a sample-barcoded 5' primer and a J-beta primer mix. A template-switch 5' adaptor carrying 12 random nucleotides introduced a unique molecular identifier onto each TCR beta cDNA molecule. Each sample yielded at least 3 million CDR3-containing paired-end reads. First-strand cDNA synthesis was performed from all RNA using the Mint cDNA synthesis kit, with priming by a TRBC-specific oligonucleotide. Following uracil-DNA glycosylase treatment, a first 18-cycle PCR with universal primers M1SS and BC2_uni_R was performed on all cDNA. In the authors' own workflow: Each sample was normalized by randomly selecting 1 million high-quality reads, each carrying a distinct molecular identifier. Reads sharing molecular identifiers were discarded rather than binned into consensus sequences. MiTCR, run with a Q25 quality threshold and the strictest error-elimination algorithm, handled CDR3 identification, clonotype clustering and error correction. A nonparametric unseen species model with Euler transformation was used to estimate lower-bound total TCR beta diversity. TCRdb reprocessing: public reads trimmed at Q25 with fastp, clones called with MiXCR, in-frame beta chains kept. Rows merge per CDR3 protein into single entries with the most common DNA and genes. For this entry, the V and J calls and clone size follow TCRdb and not the study's own pipeline. The sample includes roughly 1.6 million distinct CDR3 sequences, with about 35% observed a single time. Jointly, the top ten make up about 11% of the sample.

CDR1 and CDR2 (LGHNA, YNFKEQ) derive from the germline V gene. The CDR3 runs 17 residues from the cysteine to the phenylalanine. Just the 51-base CDR3 DNA is kept, in frame starting at base 1. Comment on this clonotype: Its recognized antigen is unknown. No clone much larger than this one lies a single base away; base qualities are absent.

Sample: blood. The receptor comes from a woman aged 25-40 years in good health. The chain couples TRBV4-2 to TRBJ2-5, and TRBD2 aligns with 11 junction nucleotides. The last part of the DNA fits TRBJ2-7 better; the J call may be wrong. Here is the DNA: TGTGCCAGCAGCCAAGTGTCGGGCGGGACTAGCGGCTACGAGCAGTACTTC. Its protein reads: CASSQVSGGTSGYEQYF.